Listed here are 4 T cell receptor beta chains from one sample, sequenced in a study of blood T cell repertoires in COVID-19. Method: immunoSEQ multiplex PCR; TCRdb's copy keeps in-frame clones and lacks some. The table has a few hundred thousand clones, roughly 86% seen once; the top ten hold less than 8.5%. What was sequenced was peripheral blood. The receptors come from a woman in her 70s with active or convalescent COVID-19.

The V and J genes are TRBV7-9 and TRBJ2-7; TRBD1 matches 8 bases. V shed 4 bases and J 3 bases; nucleotides not matched to a gene: 11. This CDR3 is 16 amino acids long. CDR1 is SEHNR and CDR2 is FQNEAQ in the germline V gene (reference sequence). CDR3 nucleotides: TGTGCCAGCAGCTGGCTGATGGGACAGGAACACTACGAGCAGTACTTC. It codes for CASSWLMGQEHYEQYF. The whole variable domain, filled in from reference TRBV7-9 and TRBJ2-7, reads DTGVSQNPRHKITKRGQNVTFRCDPISEHNRLYWYRQTLGQGPEFLTYFQNEAQLEKSRLLSDRFSAERPKGSFSTLEIQRTEQGDSAMYLCASSWLMGQEHYEQYFGPGTRLTVT.

This chain joins TRBV2 and TRBJ1-5, with D maybe TRBD1 (5 bases). The germline V and J ends were trimmed by 1 base and 1 base, with 11 bases remaining between them. Looked up from germline, CDR1 is SNHLY and CDR2 is FYNNEI. The CDR3 is 16 amino acids. This chain's CDR3 is CASSEGTAGSNQPQHF. CDR3 nucleotides: TGTGCCAGCAGTGAAGGTACGGCAGGGAGCAATCAGCCCCAGCATTTT. Looking up the rest from reference TRBV2 and TRBJ1-5 gives the full variable domain: EPEVTQTPSHQVTQMGQEVILRCVPISNHLYFYWYRQILGQKVEFLVSFYNNEISEKSEIFDDQFSVERPDGSNFTLKIRSTKLEDSAMYFCASSEGTAGSNQPQHFGDGTRLSIL.

The chain recombines TRBV20-1 with TRBJ2-3; possible D gene TRBD1, 5 bases. V was shortened by 3 bases and J by 6 bases, with 10 bases between the two germline ends. There are 12 residues in the CDR3. In germline, CDR1 is DFQATT, CDR2 SNEGSKA (reference sequence). The CDR3 sequence: CSASGARDTQYF. The CDR3, as DNA: TGCAGTGCTAGTGGGGCCAGGGATACGCAGTATTTT.

The sample holds one count of this clone. CDR3 sequence reads: CASSREGQGQYEQYF. CDR3 coding DNA: TGTGCCAGCTCACGAGAGGGACAGGGCCAGTACGAGCAGTACTTC. The chain employs TRBV18 and TRBJ2-7; 9 nucleotides align to TRBD1. The CDR3 contains 15 residues. Looked up from germline, CDR1 is KGHSH and CDR2 is LQKENI. With 4 bases clipped from V and 4 bases from J, the junction kept 8 bases outside the gene matches.